The entry that follows covers one T cell receptor (beta chain) sequence. What antigen it recognizes has not been identified. The record has no base qualities; no much larger clone is one base away. Other DNA sequences from this sample encode an identical CDR3 as well. Reading from cysteine to phenylalanine, the CDR3 counts 13 amino acids. Solely the CDR3 DNA is kept, with 39 bases framed from the first base. According to the germline V gene (reference sequence), CDR1 reads MNHEY and CDR2 reads SMNVEV. Relative to germline, V is missing 6 bases and J is missing 5 bases, with 4 bases of the junction outside any gene match. This specimen comes from a study of cytomegalovirus exposure and HLA in healthy donors (dated by TCRdb to about 2017). For context, the study as a whole: In an earlier analysis of roughly 500 of the donors, under 300 Gb of sequence data and 100 million or so unique TCR beta sequences from about 179 million T cells were reported. An early release that covered about 600 HLA-typed donors contained approximately 290 gigabases of sequencing data and 85 million to 100 million unique TCR sequences. Of the roughly 400 genotyped donors, 65% to 90% were placed in the genetic ancestry cluster associated with self-reported Caucasian donors. The study aimed to test whether signatures of past pathogen exposure could be identified by cataloging public T cell receptors. The study used immunosequencing to profile the T cell repertoires of 666 subjects and linked those repertoires to cytomegalovirus serostatus. A separate validation cohort of 100 to 150 different subjects was used in addition to the roughly 700-subject first cohort. The study combined high-throughput TCR immunosequencing, statistical association of individual TCRs with disease status, and machine learning to predict cytomegalovirus infection status. In a later analysis, previously published TCR beta repertoires from 666 donors were re-analyzed and high-resolution HLA genotyping was added so that TCR occurrence patterns could be studied. In the later analysis, no new phenotypic data were used to find candidate immune exposures; instead, reliance was placed on TCR beta sequences and their occurrence across donors. An earlier analysis of some 500 of the donors applied high-throughput TCR beta sequencing to assess whether each TCR beta V gene segment acted as functional or pseudogenic. Alongside the repertoire data, information on donor age, sex, ethnicity and CMV serostatus was compiled. In a later genetic analysis, genome-wide SNP genotypes for about three fifths of the roughly 670 donors were used, and that subset was treated as a discovery cohort. All discovery cohort repertoires had been generated using a single sequencing platform. Class I and class II HLA loci were covered by the typing at four-digit resolution. The number of donors typed differed by locus, with roughly 620-640 for A, B, C, DRB1 and DQB1, more than 500 for DQA1, over 600 for DPA1, and some 470 for DPB1. About five DR-DQ haplotypes were handled as single units for association and clustering because linkage in the cohort was strong. Among about 400 genotyped donors of the cohort, an average of about 240,000 unique TCR beta nucleotide sequences was sequenced per donor, of which about 18% were non-productive.

The library was obtained by the immunoSEQ multiplex PCR assay. The multiplex PCR relied on a mix of 60 forward primers for TCR Vbeta segments and 13 reverse primers for TCR Jbeta segments. A multiplex PCR assay on genomic DNA amplified the CDR3 region of rearranged TCR beta genes. Amplified TCR beta libraries were sequenced as 87-base-pair reads on the Illumina HiSeq System. Processing in the source paper ran as follows. A later analysis counted about 76 million unique TCR beta chains across the 700 or so repertoires, and 9.5 million to 11 million of these chains were shared by at least two donors. A nearest-neighbor algorithm error-corrected the raw reads and collapsed the reads into unique sequences, merging closely related sequences to remove PCR and sequencing errors. CDR3 sequences were aligned to IMGT reference sequences to assign V, D and J gene segments. Each retained sequence needed at least a six-nucleotide match to both a V gene segment and a J gene segment. A rearrangement counted as productive if the CDR3 had no stop codons and remained in frame with V and J, and every other rearrangement counted as non-productive. Following IMGT convention, CDR3 was defined as the stretch from the second conserved V-encoded cysteine up to the conserved J-encoded phenylalanine. The earlier analysis of a few hundred of the donors excluded sequences that lacked an unambiguous match to a single V gene segment. In an earlier analysis of about 590 of the donors, a V segment was called functional when productive rearrangements were above 56.7%, and segregating when the standard deviation between donors exceeded 5%. A statistical classification framework was built to diagnose cytomegalovirus status from the catalog of TCR beta chain sequences. In a later analysis, TCR nucleotide sequences were compared against IMGT/GENE-DB human TR gene sequences so that V and J genes could be assigned. The TCRdist pipeline was used in a later analysis to assign CDR3 sequences and most-parsimonious VDJ recombination scenarios. In a later analysis, every TCR beta chain was defined by the combination of its CDR3 amino acid sequence and its V-gene family, and reads without a unique V-gene family were dropped. To address suspected cross-contamination and a sequencing artifact, a later analysis removed over 500 highly shared, low-generation-probability nucleotide sequences. A later analysis calculated a clonal expansion index for each public chain from normalized within-repertoire ranks of inferred template counts. In a later analysis, generation probabilities were computed with a VDJ recombination model fitted to out-of-frame rearrangements, and the resulting probabilities were checked against IGoR. Hypergeometric tests were used in a later analysis to score TCR-TCR, TCR-HLA and TCR-CMV co-occurrence, with a repertoire-size bias correction applied to the TCR pairs. In a later analysis, false discovery rates were estimated by permuting HLA or CMV assignments 20 times. In a later analysis, co-occurring TCRs were grouped with DBSCAN, and TCRdist sequence similarity was added when clustering was performed within HLA-allele-positive subsets. Repertoires with fewer than 30,000 or more than 120,000 public chains were left out of co-occurrence clustering, as were about 5 repertoires with anomalous nucleotide sharing. Held by TCRdb, this immuneACCESS table contains in-frame sequences only and omits some clones. Under half of the omission traces to an unresolved V gene where checked; the cause of the rest is unknown. D and trimming come from the DNA, and the V and J calls and clone size come from that table. In all, the sample holds a few hundred thousand clones, and 80% to 95% of those were seen once. About 1.7% of the sample is taken by the ten largest.

The cohort comprised some 680 healthy bone marrow donors. At the time of sampling, every cohort member was nominally healthy, though immune exposures that went unrecorded were likely present. The donor tested CMV seronegative, placing the donor among the 350 or so seronegative members of the cohort. Each donor provided a peripheral blood sample, and peripheral blood mononuclear cells were used for TCR beta sequencing. Genomic DNA was extracted from the blood cell samples with the Qiagen DNeasy Blood Extraction Kit. What the authors observed across the whole study: According to a later genetic analysis, donors in an Asian-associated ancestry cluster had fewer N-insertions in productive TCRs than the approximately 710-donor mean. Presence/absence analyses assumed roughly uniform sequencing depth across donors, an assumption that may not hold. In a later analysis, HLA-associated TCR beta chains were found to be more clonally expanded and to have lower generation probabilities than equally common non-associated chains. In vitro tests confirmed that a few of the cytomegalovirus-associated TCR beta chains recognize cytomegalovirus antigens. An earlier analysis of approximately 540 of the donors showed that most TCR beta V segments appeared in productive rearrangements either about 87% or about 30% of the time, which broadly matched IMGT annotations. HLA typing was unavailable for some donors at each locus, so association tests used only the typed subset. Some IMGT-functional V segments, including TRBV6-2 and TRBV6-3, could not be distinguished by the 87-base-pair reads and were therefore excluded. Several of the top co-occurrence clusters appeared to be linked to parvovirus B19, influenza, CMV and Epstein-Barr virus, according to a later analysis. A further reported finding was that TCR beta sequences accurately predicted the HLA-A and HLA-B alleles for most subjects in the first cohort. While some public TCRs were present in many individuals, most TCR sequences turned up only very rarely across donors. In a later analysis, around 17,000 TCR beta sequences were associated with specific HLA alleles at a false discovery rate of 0.05. According to a later analysis, most CMV-associated TCR beta chains appeared to be HLA-restricted, and the HLA associations seemed to be driven largely by CMV exposure. A group of highly shared sequence variants was considered likely to be a technical artifact of the sequencing pipeline. The study listed 150 to 200 TCR beta chains as associated with cytomegalovirus. A later genetic analysis associated a missense DCLRE1C variant with V-gene and J-gene trimming of TCR beta chains, and an independent cohort replicated the association. For the cohort, immune exposure information was limited to CMV serostatus. According to a later analysis, TCR association rates differed among HLA loci, with DRB1 alleles showing the most associated TCRs and HLA-C alleles showing the fewest. Correlated functional status among segregating V segments might reflect linkage disequilibrium, but an unknown experimental factor could not be ruled out. In both the original and validation cohorts, the classifier was reported to diagnose cytomegalovirus status with high specificity and sensitivity. It was suggested by the authors that the approach could potentially be generalized to other disease states and immunological phenotypes. Strong co-occurrence of HLA alleles, especially DR and DQ, made assigning TCR associations to individual alleles difficult. In this cohort, only TCR beta chains were sequenced, and detectable features were limited by the absence of alpha or paired-chain data. Because counts were too low, roughly 16 rarely observed V segments, including chromosome 9 orphons, were excluded from the earlier analysis of around 640 of the donors.

The sample was PBMCs. Recombination linked TRBV27 to TRBJ2-5, and 9 junctional nucleotides match TRBD2. This TCR derives from a girl aged 2 to 10 in good health and CMV-seronegative. The CDR3 reads CASRLAGGETQYF. The nucleotide sequence is TGTGCCAGCAGACTAGCGGGCGGGGAGACCCAGTACTTC.